Below are 20 T cell receptor beta chains sequenced from a single sample in a study of identical twins. TCRdb re-called the 5' RACE reads through MiXCR, storing one row per CDR3 protein. The sample consists of 15,000 to 20,000 distinct CDR3 sequences, 55% to 75% of them appearing once. Input material: memory (CD45RO+) T cells sorted from blood. The origin of the receptors is a woman under 30 in good health. This table probably holds off-target reads from a library built for another chain.

V gene TRBV7-9 combines with J gene TRBJ1-6, with D possibly being TRBD1 (6 bases). Germline V gene sequence: CDR1 SEHNR, CDR2 FQNEAQ (reference sequence). CDR3 size: 15 residues. Trimming removed 5 bases at V and 7 bases at J, with 15 bases between. Here the CDR3 DNA reads TGTGCCAGCAGCCTGGGACACCTAAAGAATTCACCCCTCCACTTT. This sequence encodes CASSLGHLKNSPLHF.

The CDR3 region has the DNA TGTGCCAGCAGCTTATTGGGACGAGAGCAGTACTTC. Translating gives CASSLLGREQYF. The chain combines TRBV7-2 with TRBJ2-7; possibly TRBD1 or TRBD2 for D (5 bases each). The CDR3 runs 12 residues. Germline values: CDR1 SGHTA, CDR2 FQGNSA. With 2 bases removed from V and 7 bases from J, the gap between germline ends came to 9 bases. Variable domain in full (rest from reference TRBV7-2 and TRBJ2-7): GAGVSQSPSNKVTEKGKDVELRCDPISGHTALYWYRQSLGQGLEFLIYFQGNSAPDKSGLPSDRFSAERTGGSVSTLTIQRTQQEDSAVYLCASSLLGREQYFGPGTRLTVT.

The V and J genes are TRBV11-3 and TRBJ2-5; D ambiguous. This CDR3 is 13 amino acids long. V dropped 1 base and J dropped 8 bases, with 11 bases sitting between them. CDR1 and CDR2 from the germline V gene are SGHNT and YENEEA. The CDR3 nucleotides are TGTGCCAGCAGCTTAGGTCCCTCGGCCACCCAGTACTTC. This gives the protein CASSLGPSATQYF.

The J gene is TRBJ2-2, the V gene TRBV29-1, with 8 positions matching TRBD2. This CDR3 region has 13 residues. The V and J ends lost 7 bases and 4 bases, in that order; junction bases with no gene match: 5. Germline CDR1 is SQVTM and CDR2 is ANQGSEA. The DNA for the CDR3 is TGCAGCGCTAGGACTAGCCGCACCGGGGAGCTGTTTTTT. Protein sequence: CSARTSRTGELFF.

The gene calls are TRBV5-6 and TRBJ1-5; 9 nucleotides align to TRBD1. The V gene's germline CDR1 is SGHDT and CDR2 YYEEEE. This CDR3 has 15 amino acids. Trimming at V came to 0 bases and at J to 4 bases, leaving 2 bases not matched to a gene. As DNA, the CDR3 is TGTGCCAGCAGCTTGGCCGGGACAGGGAATCAGCCCCAGCATTTT. As protein: CASSLAGTGNQPQHF.

This rearrangement joins TRBV9 to TRBJ2-2; 9 bases agree with TRBD1. Germline CDR1 SGDLS, CDR2 YYNGEE. The CDR3 contains 15 residues. J lost 7 bases, V lost 4 bases, and 8 bases had no gene match. The chain's CDR3 is CASSPDGQGIGELFF. In DNA form, the CDR3 reads TGTGCCAGCAGCCCCGACGGACAGGGGATCGGGGAGCTGTTTTTT. Variable domain in full (rest from reference TRBV9 and TRBJ2-2): DSGVTQTPKHLITATGQRVTLRCSPRSGDLSVYWYQQSLDQGLQFLIQYYNGEERAKGNILERFSAQQFPDLHSELNLSSLELGDSALYFCASSPDGQGIGELFFGEGSRLTVL.

This clonotype has a handful of counts. The genes are TRBV27 and TRBJ1-5; D gene ambiguous. Germline V lookup: CDR1 MNHEY, CDR2 SMNVEV (reference sequence). This CDR3 has 13 residues. V was trimmed by 6 bases and J by 5 bases, leaving 11 bases between them. CDR3 nucleotides: TGTGCCAGCAGCCTAGACGGAGATCAGCCCCAGCATTTT. Translation gives CASSLDGDQPQHF.

The chain carries TRBV2 and TRBJ2-2, with TRBD2 matching 8 bases. The germline V gene encodes CDR1 SNHLY and CDR2 FYNNEI. The CDR3 is 15 residues long. The V gene end was trimmed by 5 bases and the J gene end by 1 base; junction bases not matched to a gene: 3. CDR3 loop: CASSPGLGNTGELFF. The CDR3 bases are TGTGCCAGCAGTCCGGGACTAGGGAACACCGGGGAGCTGTTTTTT. Combining the CDR3 with reference TRBV2 and TRBJ2-2 gives the whole variable domain EPEVTQTPSHQVTQMGQEVILRCVPISNHLYFYWYRQILGQKVEFLVSFYNNEISEKSEIFDDQFSVERPDGSNFTLKIRSTKLEDSAMYFCASSPGLGNTGELFFGEGSRLTVL.

This clonotype was counted between two and nine times. The chain links TRBV24-1 to TRBJ2-3; D not resolved. Germline loops: CDR1 KGHDR, CDR2 SFDVKD. The V gene lost 1 base and the J gene lost 0 bases, with 7 bases spanning the gap. This CDR3 spans 15 amino acids. CDR3 sequence: CATSDLGSSTDTQYF. DNA for the CDR3: TGTGCCACCAGTGATTTAGGCAGTAGCACAGATACGCAGTATTTT.

The chain employs TRBV6-2 or TRBV6-3 and TRBJ2-5; a weak D match, TRBD1 (6 bases). Per germline, CDR1 MNHEY and CDR2 SVGEGT. The CDR3 extends over 14 amino acids. The V gene lost 4 bases and the J gene lost 5 bases, with 14 bases spanning the gap. The CDR3 loop reads CASSSPHRGETQYF. The CDR3 DNA follows: TGTGCCAGCAGTTCACCACATAGGGGGGAGACCCAGTACTTC.

V is TRBV3-1 and J is TRBJ2-5; D not certain. This CDR3 region has 14 residues. The ends were cut back, 2 bases at V and 3 bases at J, with 10 bases in the middle. Germline CDR1 LGHDT, CDR2 YNNKEL (reference sequence). The CDR3 here is CASSQREIEETQYF. The CDR3 nucleotides are TGTGCCAGCAGCCAAAGGGAAATAGAAGAGACCCAGTACTTC.

The chain employs TRBV11-3 and TRBJ1-1; D possibly corresponds to TRBD1 (5 bases). The V end lost 5 bases, the J end lost 1 base, and 20 bases lay between the germline ends. Germline loops: CDR1 SGHNT, CDR2 YENEEA. This CDR3 is built from 17 residues. CDR3: CASSPGWGSTGNTEAFF. CDR3 coding DNA: TGTGCCAGCAGCCCCGGTTGGGGGTCAACTGGGAACACTGAAGCTTTCTTT.

This clonotype was recorded a few times. This sequence joins TRBV2 and TRBJ2-2; maybe TRBD1 (5 bases). CDR3 length equals 14 residues. Trimming took off 5 bases at V and 5 bases at J, with 12 bases between the two ends. Germline CDR1 SNHLY, CDR2 FYNNEI. The CDR3 DNA reads TGTGCCAGCAGTTACCAACAGGAAACCGGGGAGCTGTTTTTT. Amino acids: CASSYQQETGELFF.

The chain carries TRBV7-9 and TRBJ1-3; weak D call: TRBD1 (5 bases). Germline V gives CDR1 SEHNR, CDR2 FQNEAQ (reference sequence). The V gene lost 8 bases and the J gene lost 4 bases, with 12 bases spanning the gap. The CDR3 is 13 residues long. The CDR3 sequence is CASSTAAGNTIYF. CDR3 DNA sequence: TGTGCCAGCTCGACAGCGGCGGGAAACACCATATATTTT.

This clonotype was detected only a few times. The CDR3 is CASSLGTDTQYF. The CDR3 DNA reads TGTGCCAGCAGCCTGGGGACAGATACGCAGTATTTT. The V and J genes are TRBV12-3 or TRBV12-4 and TRBJ2-3; no clear D. The germline V and J ends were trimmed by 6 bases and 3 bases, with 7 bases remaining between them. The CDR3 has 12 amino acids.

The CDR3 DNA is TGTGCCAGCAGCCTGGCTAGCGGGAGGGCAGATACGCAGTATTTT. Its translation: CASSLASGRADTQYF. This chain uses TRBV7-9 with TRBJ2-3; TRBD2 aligns across 12 bases. Germline CDR1 reads SEHNR; CDR2 reads FQNEAQ (reference sequence). This CDR3 spans 15 amino acids. J gave up 4 bases and V 5 bases, and 4 bases lay outside the gene matches.

This sequence joins TRBV20-1 and TRBJ2-7; D is possibly TRBD2 (5 bases). The ends were cut back, 4 bases at V and 2 bases at J, with 12 bases in the middle. The CDR3 sequence is 13 residues long. CDR1 and CDR2 from the germline V gene are DFQATT and SNEGSKA (reference sequence). CDR3 protein: CSATDRDPYEQYF. CDR3 DNA sequence: TGCAGTGCTACCGACCGGGATCCCTACGAGCAGTACTTC.

The chain joins TRBV3-1 to TRBJ1-5, with unresolved D. Germline V gene sequence: CDR1 LGHDT, CDR2 YNNKEL (reference sequence). Deletions cut 4 bases from V and 4 bases from J, with 11 bases between. The CDR3 has 14 amino acids. The CDR3: CASSPRTGNQPQHF. In DNA form, the CDR3 reads TGTGCCAGCAGCCCCAGGACGGGTAATCAGCCCCAGCATTTT.

Comments on this clonotype: Its ends do not fully match the called genes, so a read error is possible. The chain employs TRBV18 and TRBJ2-1; perhaps TRBD1 as D (6 bases). The CDR3 totals 15 residues. Germline values: CDR1 KGHSH, CDR2 LQKENI. CDR3: CASSREGQSLNEQFF. CDR3 nucleotide sequence: TGTGCAAGCTCCCGGGAAGGACAGAGCTTGAATGAGCAGTTCTTC. Looking up the rest from reference TRBV18 and TRBJ2-1 gives the full variable domain: NAGVMQNPRHLVRRRGQEARLRCSPMKGHSHVYWYRQLPEEGLKFMVYLQKENIIDESGMPKERFSAEFPKEGPSILRIQQVVRGDSAAYFCASSREGQSLNEQFFGPGTRLTVL.

The rearrangement links TRBV5-4 to TRBJ2-1; 11 bases match TRBD2. This CDR3 is built from 20 residues. Looked up from germline, CDR1 is SGHNT and CDR2 is YYREEE (reference sequence). V lost 0 bases and J lost 8; bases outside the gene matches: 19. The CDR3 protein is CASSLVLTSGTNTAQYEQFF. Written as DNA, the CDR3 is TGTGCCAGCAGCTTGGTATTGACTAGCGGGACCAACACCGCTCAGTATGAGCAGTTCTTC.